This T cell receptor beta chain was captured by sequencing in a study of cytomegalovirus exposure and HLA in healthy donors. Regarding the study as a whole: Most TCR sequences showed up rarely, but some public TCRs showed up in many donors. Sequencing had likely introduced a cluster of highly shared sequence variants as an artifact. Another analysis was done later, and it associated approximately 18,000 TCR beta sequences with HLA alleles at 0.05 false discovery rate.

PCR primers comprised 60 Vbeta and 13 Jbeta primers. TCRdb's table, derived via immunoSEQ multiplex PCR, lists solely in-frame clones and lacks some. The sample holds around 190,000 clones, roughly a tenth seen once. This clone was seen only a few times. The antigen is not known. Germline V gene data show CDR1 as MNHEY and CDR2 as SMNVEV (reference sequence). This CDR3 region has 15 residues. The trim removed 3 bases at V and 3 bases at J, leaving 4 bases unmatched. Sequenced input: PBMCs. The clonotype comes from a woman in her twenties or thirties in good health and CMV-seropositive. The chain is built from TRBV27 and TRBJ1-5; 8 bases agree with TRBD1. The CDR3 here is CASSLTGAHNQPQHF. For the CDR3, the DNA is TGTGCCAGCAGTTTGACAGGGGCCCACAATCAGCCCCAGCATTTT.